The clone carrying this T cell receptor (beta chain) was picked up many times. The antigen is undetermined. One entry per CDR3 protein, called by TCRdb with MiXCR from the 5' RACE reads. The sample has 230,000 or so distinct CDR3 sequences, roughly 4% seen once. This sample is part of a study of T cells after yellow fever vaccination. Regarding the study as a whole: Most primary-vaccination clones reappeared after the booster (approximately 95% CD4, 85% to 90% CD8).

The input for sequencing was PBMCs, taken 15 days after the yellow fever booster vaccination. The clonotype comes from a man aged 18 to 29 who received the YFV17D yellow fever vaccine.

DNA for the CDR3: TGCAGTGCTCCCAGGGGGATGAACACTGAAGCTTTCTTT. Translation gives CSAPRGMNTEAFF. The V call is TRBV20-1, the J call TRBJ1-1, with 7 bases aligning to TRBD1. J lost 0 bases, V lost 5 bases, and 3 bases had no gene match. CDR3 length: 13 residues. Germline-derived CDR1 and CDR2 are DFQATT and SNEGSKA (reference sequence).